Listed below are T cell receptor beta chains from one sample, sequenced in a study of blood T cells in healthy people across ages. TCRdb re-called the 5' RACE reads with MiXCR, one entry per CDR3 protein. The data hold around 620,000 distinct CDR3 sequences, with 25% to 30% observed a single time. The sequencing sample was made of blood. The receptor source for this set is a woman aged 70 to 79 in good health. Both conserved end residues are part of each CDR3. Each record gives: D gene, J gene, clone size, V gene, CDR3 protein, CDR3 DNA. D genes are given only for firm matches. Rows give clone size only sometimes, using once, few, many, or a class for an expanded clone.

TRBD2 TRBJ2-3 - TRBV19 CASSKLAGGLGTDTQYF TGTGCCAGTAGTAAACTAGCGGGGGGGCTTGGCACAGATACGCAGTATTTT
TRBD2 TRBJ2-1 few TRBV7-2 CASSLVSTSGNNEQFF TGTGCCAGCAGCTTAGTCAGTACTAGCGGTAACAATGAGCAGTTCTTC
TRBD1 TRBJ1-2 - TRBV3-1 CASSQVVTGGYYGYTF TGTGCCAGCAGCCAAGTGGTCACAGGGGGCTACTATGGCTACACCTTC
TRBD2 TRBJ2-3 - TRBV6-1 CAVALAGDYTDTQYF TGTGCCGTCGCGCTAGCGGGGGATTACACAGATACGCAGTATTTT
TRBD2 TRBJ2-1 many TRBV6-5 CASSREGSYNEQFF TGTGCCAGCAGTAGGGAGGGATCCTACAATGAGCAGTTCTTC
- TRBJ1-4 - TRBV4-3 CASSQDRGGAGEKLFF TGCGCCAGCAGCCAAGATCGGGGGGGCGCAGGAGAAAAACTGTTTTTT
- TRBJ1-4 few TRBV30 CAWSLFGSFDTNEKLFF TGTGCCTGGAGTCTGTTTGGGTCCTTCGATACCAATGAAAAACTGTTTTTT
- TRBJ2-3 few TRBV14 CASSQSSDTQYF TGTGCCAGCAGCCAATCGTCAGATACGCAGTATTTT
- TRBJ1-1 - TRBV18 CASSPGPLPNTEAFF TGTGCCAGCTCACCAGGACCATTACCGAACACTGAAGCTTTCTTT
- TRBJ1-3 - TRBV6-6 CASSSTRNTIYF TGTGCCAGCAGTTCCACGCGAAACACCATATATTTT
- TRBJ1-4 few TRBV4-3 CASSQRGFATNEKLFF TGCGCCAGCAGCCAACGGGGATTTGCAACTAATGAAAAACTGTTTTTT
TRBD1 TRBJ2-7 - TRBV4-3 CASSQFTTGVMGYEQYF TGCGCCAGCAGTCAATTTACTACAGGGGTAATGGGCTACGAGCAGTACTTC
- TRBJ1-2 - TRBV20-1 CSAGDAPNGYTF TGCAGTGCTGGGGACGCCCCCAATGGCTACACCTTC
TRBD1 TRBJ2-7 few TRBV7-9 CASSETGGTYEQYF TGTGCCAGCAGCGAGACAGGGGGCACCTACGAGCAGTACTTC
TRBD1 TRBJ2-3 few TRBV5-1 CASRAPGQGDDTQYF TGCGCCAGCAGAGCACCGGGACAGGGGGATGATACGCAGTATTTT
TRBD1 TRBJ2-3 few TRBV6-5 CASRRDRGMTDTQYF TGTGCCAGCAGAAGGGACAGGGGGATGACAGATACGCAGTATTTT
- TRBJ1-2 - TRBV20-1 CSGPEVRGAKVYGYTF TGCAGTGGTCCGGAGGTCAGGGGCGCCAAGGTCTATGGCTACACCTTC
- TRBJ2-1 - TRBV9 CASSVGGPSYNEQFF TGTGCCAGCAGCGTAGGGGGACCATCATACAATGAGCAGTTCTTC
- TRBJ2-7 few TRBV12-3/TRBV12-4 CASSSGRRGYEQYF TGTGCCAGCAGTTCTGGACGGCGAGGCTACGAGCAGTACTTC
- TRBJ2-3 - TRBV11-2 CASSTGTGRADTQYF TGTGCCAGCAGCACGGGGACGGGAAGGGCAGATACGCAGTATTTT
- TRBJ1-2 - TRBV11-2 CASSSSTGRGGYTF -
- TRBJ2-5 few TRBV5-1 CASSKIVQETQYF TGCGCCAGCAGCAAGATCGTCCAAGAGACCCAGTACTTC
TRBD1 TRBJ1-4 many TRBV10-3 CAISERTGNEKLFF TGTGCCATCAGTGAGAGGACAGGCAATGAAAAACTGTTTTTT
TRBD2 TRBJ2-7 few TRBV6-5 CASSSRTSGASYEQYF TGTGCCAGCAGTTCCAGGACTAGCGGCGCCTCCTACGAGCAGTACTTC
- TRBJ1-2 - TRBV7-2 CASSTSMGGWDGYTF TGTGCCAGCAGCACATCGATGGGCGGTTGGGATGGCTACACCTTC
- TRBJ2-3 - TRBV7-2 CASSLSLARPDTQYF TGTGCCAGCAGCTTAAGTCTAGCCCGTCCAGATACGCAGTATTTT
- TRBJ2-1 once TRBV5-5 CASSLASGQFF TGTGCCAGCAGCTTGGCTTCGGGGCAGTTCTTC
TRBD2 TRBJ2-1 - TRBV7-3 CASSSASRGKSYNEQFF TGTGCCAGCAGCTCCGCTTCGCGGGGGAAATCCTACAATGAGCAGTTCTTC
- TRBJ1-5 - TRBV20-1 CSANQPVGDQPQHF TGCAGTGCCAACCAGCCGGTCGGGGATCAGCCCCAGCATTTT
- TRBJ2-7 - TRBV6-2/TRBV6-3 CASSQPGPSSYEQYF TGTGCCAGCAGTCAACCAGGGCCTAGCTCCTACGAGCAGTACTTC
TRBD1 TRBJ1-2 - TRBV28 CASSSSGTGGSGYTF TGTGCCAGCAGTTCCTCCGGGACAGGGGGAAGTGGCTACACCTTC
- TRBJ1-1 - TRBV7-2 CASSLNGGETEAFF TGTGCCAGCAGCCTCAACGGGGGTGAGACTGAAGCTTTCTTT
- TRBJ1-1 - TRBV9 CASSVDANTEAFF TGTGCCAGCAGCGTAGACGCCAACACTGAAGCTTTCTTT
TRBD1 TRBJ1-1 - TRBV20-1 CSARDRDRGLRAEAFF TGCAGTGCTAGAGATCGAGACAGGGGTCTTCGGGCTGAAGCTTTCTTT
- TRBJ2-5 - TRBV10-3 CAISAGSAWSTMQETQYF TGTGCCATCAGTGCGGGTAGCGCCTGGTCTACCATGCAAGAGACCCAGTACTTC
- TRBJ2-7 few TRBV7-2 CASSLGGNNEQYF TGTGCCAGCAGCTTAGGTGGGAATAACGAGCAGTACTTC
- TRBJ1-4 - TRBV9 CASSVEREGEKLFF TGTGCCAGCAGCGTAGAGCGGGAGGGAGAAAAACTGTTTTTT
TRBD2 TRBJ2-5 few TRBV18 CASSSASGDQETQYF TGTGCCAGCTCATCAGCTAGCGGCGATCAAGAGACCCAGTACTTC
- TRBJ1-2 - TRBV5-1 CASSFSADYGYTF TGCGCCAGCAGCTTTTCGGCGGACTATGGCTACACCTTC
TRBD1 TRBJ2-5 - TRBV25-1 CASSAARGRETQYF TGTGCCAGCAGTGCGGCAAGGGGGCGAGAGACCCAGTACTTC
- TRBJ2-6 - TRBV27 CASKKPGANVLTF TGTGCCAGTAAGAAGCCTGGGGCCAACGTCCTGACTTTC